These 7 T cell receptor beta chains share one sample of origin, sequenced in a study of T cell repertoires in cytomegalovirus infection. TCRdb re-called the reads with MiXCR, one entry per CDR3 protein. Of 570,000 or so distinct CDR3 sequences listed, just under 40% are singletons. Antigens for these TCRs are unknown. The sequencing here drew on cultured PBMCs, taken from culture after CMV antigen stimulation. These receptors all come from a human donor in good health (CMV status not recorded). Some clones in this sample may be carry-over from other donors' samples.

The chain uses TRBV6-2 or TRBV6-3 and TRBJ2-7; D is uncertain. The CDR3 is 13 residues long. With 7 bases removed from V and 1 base from J, the gap between germline ends came to 11 bases. The germline V gene encodes CDR1 MNHEY and CDR2 SVGEGT. CDR3 residues: CASKGAASYEQYF. For the CDR3, the DNA is TGTGCCAGCAAGGGCGCAGCTTCCTACGAGCAGTACTTC.

The chain uses TRBV7-9 and TRBJ1-4; 9 bases line up with TRBD1. Germline values: CDR1 SEHNR, CDR2 FQNEAQ (reference sequence). The CDR3 totals 15 residues. V gave up 5 bases and J gave up 6 bases; unmatched junction bases: 7. The CDR3 sequence: CASSQTGTGYEKLFF. CDR3 coding DNA: TGTGCCAGCAGCCAAACCGGGACAGGGTATGAAAAACTGTTTTTT.

The CDR3 region is CASSSPLRRGGDGNEQFF. The CDR3 DNA reads TGTGCCAGCAGCTCCCCCCTCAGACGGGGGGGTGATGGCAATGAGCAGTTCTTC. The chain combines TRBV7-2 with TRBJ2-1; 8 positions agree with TRBD2. Germline-derived CDR1 and CDR2 are SGHTA and FQGNSA. The CDR3 consists of 18 residues. The trim removed 4 bases at V and 6 bases at J, leaving 17 bases unmatched.

This clonotype has a handful of counts. The chain is built from TRBV2 and TRBJ1-5; 7 nucleotides agree with TRBD1. CDR3 length: 15 amino acids. Germline values: CDR1 SNHLY, CDR2 FYNNEI. V shed 8 bases and J 2 bases; nucleotides not matched to a gene: 9. Here the CDR3 reads CASVGGADGNQPQHF. DNA of the CDR3: TGTGCCAGCGTAGGGGGCGCGGATGGCAATCAGCCCCAGCATTTT.

The table lists this clonotype with a few counts. This sequence joins TRBV15 and TRBJ2-2, with 9 bases matching TRBD1. CDR3 length equals 18 residues. J was trimmed by 2 bases and V by 3 bases; bases with no gene match: 10. CDR1 is LNHNV, CDR2 YYDKDF, per germline (reference sequence). CDR3 coding DNA: TGTGCCACCAGCAGTTCCTCTGACAGGGGGTTTAACACCGGGGAGCTGTTTTTT. Translated: CATSSSSDRGFNTGELFF. The full variable domain, with the rest looked up from reference TRBV15 and TRBJ2-2, is DAMVIQNPRYQVTQFGKPVTLSCSQTLNHNVMYWYQQKSSQAPKLLFHYYDKDFNNEADTPDNFQSRRPNTSFCFLDIRSPGLGDTAMYLCATSSSSDRGFNTGELFFGEGSRLTVL.

The J gene is TRBJ1-1, the V gene TRBV18, with 7 bases lining up with TRBD1. CDR1 KGHSH and CDR2 LQKENI come from the germline V gene. The CDR3 totals 15 residues. V was clipped by 3 bases and J by 3 bases; unmatched bases: 7. In DNA, the CDR3 is TGTGCCAGCTCACCGAGGACAGGCTGGGACACTGAAGCTTTCTTT. Protein: CASSPRTGWDTEAFF. The variable domain in full, completed from reference TRBV18 and TRBJ1-1, reads NAGVMQNPRHLVRRRGQEARLRCSPMKGHSHVYWYRQLPEEGLKFMVYLQKENIIDESGMPKERFSAEFPKEGPSILRIQQVVRGDSAAYFCASSPRTGWDTEAFFGQGTRLTVV.

The V and J genes are TRBV4-3 and TRBJ1-4; the D is unclear. Germline V gene data show CDR1 as LGHNA and CDR2 as YSLEER. The ends were cut back, 0 bases at V and 5 bases at J, with 10 bases in the middle. CDR3 size: 15 residues. CDR3 sequence reads: CASSQEGWPNEKLFF. CDR3 DNA: TGCGCCAGCAGCCAAGAAGGGTGGCCGAATGAAAAACTGTTTTTT.